This TCR beta chain derives from a study of shared clonotypes between healthy human individuals (TCRdb year 2020). General notes on the study: Two women and a few men aged 18 to 49 years were included in the cohort. For each donor, three plates each were used for CD4 naive and CD4 memory, two plates were used for CD8 naive, and one plate was used for CD8 memory. Blood TCR repertoires of about five healthy adults were deeply sequenced to estimate repertoire size and the extent of clonotype sharing between individuals. Libraries were prepared and TCR repertoires were sequenced by different laboratories using diverse techniques, in order to increase sequencing depth and limit assay-specific biases. Per donor, leukapheresis produced somewhere between about 0.9 and 9.5 billion PBMCs. Results and caveats for the whole study, not just this receptor: Across a handful of donors, roughly 5.4% of naive CD4, 3% to 4% of naive CD8, 2% to 2.5% of memory CD4, and about 0.44% of memory CD8 clonotypes were shared. Naive subsets generally had larger estimated clonotype richness than memory subsets did. Even with the large sequencing depth, rarefaction of the sorted-subset datasets indicated that sequencing was incomplete. Clonotypes shared by all four sorted-subset donors showed higher generation probabilities than non-shared clonotypes. The genetic and exposure-history diversity represented was limited by the small number of donors. Pairwise subsampling indicated that sequencing depth was expected to affect the degree of clonotype sharing among donors. Sampling was restricted to blood, and TCR repertoires in tissue are likely to differ from TCR repertoires in blood.

As for this clone: It lacks a known antigen. Qualities for individual bases were not recorded, and no much larger clone is one base off.

TCR CDR3 regions were amplified from genomic DNA by multiplex PCR using the deep immunoSEQ assay. Genomic DNA extracted from each cell subset was distributed evenly over all wells of several immunoSEQ 96-well plates, and each plate served as one replicate. Each replicate PCR for sorted subsets received approximately 200 ng genomic DNA, equal to around 32,000 T cell genomes. The purified libraries were quantified using a Qubit 3.0 fluorometer, sized with a Bioanalyzer 2100, and then quantified again using the KAPA Library Quantification kit. A separate single-read 150-cycle Illumina NextSeq 550 flow cell was used to sequence each immunoSEQ 96-well plate. Concerning the study's data processing: Because the immunoSEQ output held only junctional sequences and lacked quality scores, the filtering could not match the filtering applied to full-length reads. Sequences were annotated with PyIR, a Python wrapper for IgBLAST v1.9, using IMGT germline references to assign V/J genes and CDR3. Any read was removed if the V/J assignment was weak (E-value above 1e-6), the CDR3 was missing, or the read contained stop codons, out-of-frame junctions, or ambiguous translated residues. V3J clonotypes were defined as sequences sharing the same inferred V gene, J gene, and CDR3 amino acid sequence. The percentage overlap between two repertoires was calculated by dividing the number of shared unique clonotypes by the size of the smaller repertoire. Richness of each repertoire was evaluated using RTK rarefaction, the Chao1 estimator, and Recon v2.1 estimates of unobserved clonotypes. Generation probabilities for all TCRbeta clonotypes obtained by the gDNA method from several donors were computed using OLGA. This is the immuneACCESS table as TCRdb keeps it, with only in-frame sequences that have V and J called. A part of the clones is gone; compared with another copy, unresolved V genes explain less than half, and the rest is unexplained. V and J calls and clone size come straight from that table; D and trimming were deduced from the DNA. The sample yields millions of clones; roughly 94% were counted once. The top ten constitute roughly 1% of the sample.

For the CD8 naive samples, CD45RO-negative cells were positively selected for CCR7, yielding a CD45RA+CCR7+ population from which TemRA cells were excluded. The donors were healthy, HIV-negative adults with no recently reported acute infections or vaccinations. All donors were Caucasian adults living in Nashville, Tennessee, USA. After blood collection by leukapheresis, PBMCs were isolated using Ficoll-Histopaque density gradient centrifugation and then cryopreserved in the vapor phase of liquid nitrogen. Analytical flow cytometry was used to check the purity and quantity of each magnetically sorted T cell population. Each sorted fraction had its genomic DNA isolated and then quantified by UV absorbance on a Nanodrop 2000c. The CDR3 goes from the cysteine to the phenylalanine over 16 residues. Left in the record is the CDR3 DNA by itself, 48 bases read in frame from the first base. CDR1 and CDR2, looked up from the germline V gene (reference sequence), are MNHEY and SMNVEV. Trimming leaves V shorter by 2 bases and J shorter by 7 bases, with the junction holding 8 bases beyond the gene matches.

The receptor was isolated from a man younger than 35 in good health. Sequenced material: naive CD8+ T cells sorted from blood. The meaning of the sample's cell subset or site label: CD45RA+CCR7+. The chain is made from TRBV27 and TRBJ2-1, with 10 bases aligning to TRBD1. The sequenced DNA: TGTGCCAGCAGTTTAGTGCCGGGACAGGGGTTGAATGAGCAGTTCTTC. This gives the protein CASSLVPGQGLNEQFF.